The 6 T cell receptor beta chains below all came from one sample that was sequenced in a study of T cell clones after liver transplantation. Here immunoSEQ multiplex PCR was the method, and the copy in TCRdb shows in-frame clones only, minus some. Here the sample spans 90,000 to 120,000 clones, 82% being singletons. The sample here was CD4+ T cells from blood, taken before liver transplant. The receptors shown here come from a human donor who received a liver transplant.

V gene TRBV5-4 combines with J gene TRBJ2-7, with D unresolved. This CDR3 is 12 amino acids long. V lost 4 bases and J lost 3, with 8 bases in between. In germline, CDR1 is SGHNT, CDR2 YYREEE (reference sequence). For the CDR3, the DNA is TGTGCCAGCAGCCCGGGTCGCTACGAGCAGTACTTC. Translation: CASSPGRYEQYF.

V is TRBV5-4 and J is TRBJ2-3; D perhaps matches TRBD2 (5 bases). The V end lost 4 bases, the J end lost 2 bases, and 14 bases lay between the germline ends. Germline V gives CDR1 SGHNT, CDR2 YYREEE (reference sequence). This CDR3 has 15 amino acids. In DNA form, the CDR3 reads TGTGCCAGCAGCCCTGAAGGGAGAGCCACAGATACGCAGTATTTT. Its protein product is CASSPEGRATDTQYF.

In DNA, the CDR3 is TGTGCCAGCCTGGGGCGGGACAGGGGAGATGGCTACACCTTC. It specifies CASLGRDRGDGYTF. The chain carries TRBV21-1 and TRBJ1-2; the listed D gene, TRBD1, was not tested against the DNA. TRBV21-1 constitutes a pseudogene. The CDR3 covers 14 residues.

This chain connects TRBV27 to TRBJ1-2; no definite D call. Germline V gives CDR1 MNHEY, CDR2 SMNVEV (reference sequence). This CDR3 is 12 amino acids long. Trimming took 4 bases from V and 7 from J, leaving 10 bases between them. In DNA form, the CDR3 reads TGTGCCAGCAGTTCCACCTCTAGTGGCTACACCTTC. It encodes CASSSTSSGYTF.

The V and J genes are TRBV4-2 and TRBJ2-5; 12 positions agree with TRBD2. This CDR3 region has 18 residues. CDR1 LGHNA and CDR2 YNFKEQ come from the germline V gene. V was pared by 0 bases and J by 4 bases, with 9 bases of the junction left unmatched. CDR3: CASSQDRLAGGLGETQYF. CDR3 DNA: TGTGCCAGCAGCCAAGATCGGCTAGCGGGGGGGCTTGGAGAGACCCAGTACTTC.

The chain combines TRBV5-1 with TRBJ2-1, with a weak D call TRBD1 (6 bases). Looked up from germline, CDR1 is SGHRS and CDR2 is YFSETQ. Between the trimmed V and J ends, which lost 0 bases and 2 bases, there was a span of 6 bases. CDR3 length: 14 residues. The CDR3 bases are TGCGCCAGCAGCTTGGGACAGGCCTACAATGAGCAGTTCTTC. Its translation is CASSLGQAYNEQFF.